One and the same sample provided the 3 T cell receptor beta chains below, sequenced in a study of T-cell reconstitution after alpha-beta-depleted transplantation in children. The authors prepared the TCRbeta library with unique molecular identifiers. TCRdb fed the PCR reads into MiXCR, producing one record per CDR3 protein. The sample contains about 250,000 distinct CDR3 sequences, about 24% of which appear only once. The specimen comprised PBMCs, mostly from graft donor cells, sampled 360 days after TCRalphabeta/CD19-depleted stem cell transplant. The origin of the receptors is a female patient aged 2 to 10 who had a stem cell transplant for congenital amegakaryocytic thrombocytopenia, so the T cells may come from the graft donor.

This clonotype was counted only a few times. J is TRBJ1-1 and V is TRBV2, with 9 bases fitting TRBD1. Per germline, CDR1 SNHLY and CDR2 FYNNEI. J lost 11 bases, V lost 7 bases, and 11 bases had no gene match. The CDR3 is 13 amino acids. CDR3 in DNA: TGTGCCAGCACCCCAGGACAGGGGTTCAGGGCTTTCTTT. Its translation: CASTPGQGFRAFF.

The chain couples TRBV12-3 or TRBV12-4 to TRBJ2-1; TRBD1 matches 7 bases. The CDR3 spans 15 residues. V lost 5 bases to trimming and J lost 2 bases; unmatched junction nucleotides: 6. The CDR3 DNA reads TGTGCCAGCAGTGCCCCGGGACAGCCCTACAATGAGCAGTTCTTC. Amino acid sequence: CASSAPGQPYNEQFF.

The V and J genes are TRBV20-1 and TRBJ2-1, with 9 nucleotides matching TRBD1. The germline CDR1 and CDR2 sequences are DFQATT and SNEGSKA (reference sequence). The CDR3 length is 14 residues. After removal of 6 bases from V and 6 bases from J, the junction contained 9 bases not matched to a gene. CDR3 region: CSASRDRVINEQFF. In nucleotides, the CDR3 is TGCAGTGCGTCCCGGGACAGGGTAATCAATGAGCAGTTCTTC.